This record concerns one TCR beta chain sequence. This clone was seen just once. This receptor's antigen is unknown. The sample holds no much larger clone one base away, and base qualities are not on file. TCRB CDR3 regions were amplified with the immunoSEQ multiplex PCR using forward primers for 54 TRBV segments and reverse primers for 13 TRBJ segments. For pre-culture CD4+ samples, sequencing was done at deep resolution with a target of about 210,000 T cell genomes. Amplicons were sequenced on an Illumina HiSeq System, producing 87 bp reads covering the CDR3. The authors' analysis ran thus. Reads were corrected for PCR and sequencing errors, and CDR3 regions were defined by alignment to IMGT reference sequences. Synthetic template pools were used to estimate counts of templates and unique rearrangements. Clonality was computed by subtracting Pielou's evenness from 1. The Daley-Smith estimator was used to estimate richness. Morisita's index served as the measure of repertoire overlap. Clones found in cultured samples but undetected in the pre-culture repertoire of the corresponding donor were defined as low-abundance clones. TCRdb retrieved this table from immuneACCESS and kept in-frame rearrangements only. Not all clones are present; in checked studies, unresolved V genes account for under half, and no reason is known for the remainder. V, J and clone size were drawn from that table, and D and trimming were deduced from the DNA. This sample holds around 100,000 clones; around 92% were observed only once. 0.25% to 0.3% of the sample is taken by the ten largest.

The data were obtained in a study of T cell repertoires and HLA-DP antigens (dated by TCRdb to the late 2010s). Broadly, across the study: An in vitro model of CD4+ T cell alloreactivity against allogeneic HLA-DP presented by transduced HeLa cells was used in the study. The three donors, two male and one female, ranged from the 18-to-29 to the 60-to-69 age band. The average DNA input was around 0.2 ug for sorted CD137+CD4+ samples versus around 1.2 ug for pre-culture CD4+ samples. The two alloantigens modelled structurally similar versus dissimilar alloantigens, differing from self at one and approximately 9 peptide-binding groove amino acids, respectively.

Magnetic bead negative selection was used to isolate untouched CD4+ T cells from Ficoll-separated PBMC, with an average purity of approximately 98%. Using magnetic beads, untouched CD4+ T cells were isolated from Ficoll-separated PBMC at around 98% purity, with only negligible CD8+ contamination. Peripheral blood mononuclear cells came from the buffy coats of three healthy blood donors, who served as the study's donors. Each of the three donors was CMV seronegative. The DNeasy Blood & Tissue Kit was used for extraction of genomic DNA. Genomic DNA from sorted CD137+CD4+ cells and from pre-culture CD4+ baseline samples of each subject was subjected to TCRB sequencing. The paper as a whole reports these results and caveats: The study was limited by having only three donors, by relying on a non-physiological HeLa antigen-presenting system, and by using total CD4+ responder cells. Separate analysis of naive and memory CD4+ repertoires was not performed. Clonality of sorted CD137+ cells was similar against both alloantigens (about 0.4) and much higher than in pre-culture samples (about 0.04). Clones undetected before culture had an average cumulative frequency of around 40% against one allele versus around 49% against the other.

The TCR was taken from a woman between 18 and 30 years old in good health and CMV-seronegative. What was sequenced was CD4+ T cells from PBMCs.

CDR3 reads: CASSRTSGGSGANVLTF. The bases read TGTGCCAGCAGCCGGACTAGCGGGGGGTCTGGGGCCAACGTCCTGACTTTC. The sequence joins TRBV5-4 to TRBJ2-6; TRBD2 fits 14 bases in the junction. Reading from cysteine to phenylalanine, the CDR3 counts 17 amino acids. Only the CDR3 portion is preserved as DNA: 51 bases, with reading frame beginning at the first base. In the germline V gene (reference sequence), CDR1 corresponds to SGHNT and CDR2 to YYREEE. V loses 4 bases at its end and J loses 1 base; junction bases beyond the gene matches: 1.